The 5 T cell receptor beta chains listed next were all sequenced from one sample in a study of CD8 T cells in Susac syndrome. RNA totalling roughly 0.45 to 1 ug underwent reverse transcription with random hexamers. In TCRdb, the immunoSEQ multiplex PCR reads were re-called with MiXCR into one record per CDR3 protein. Among over 100,000 distinct CDR3 sequences listed, just under 95% were seen once. Sequencing was done on a sample of CD8+ T cells from PBMCs. These receptors were obtained from a human donor with Susac syndrome.

The gene calls are TRBV11-2 and TRBJ2-5; a possible D gene is TRBD1 (6 bases). CDR3 length: 14 amino acids. The V and J ends lost 4 bases and 2 bases respectively, with 11 bases between them. Germline lookup yields CDR1 SGHAT and CDR2 FQNNGV. For the CDR3, the DNA is TGTGCCAGCAGCTCACTAGGACAGCAAGAGACCCAGTACTTC. Translating it yields CASSSLGQQETQYF.

The rearrangement uses TRBV20-1 and TRBJ2-1; 12 bases align to TRBD1. V was clipped by 0 bases and J by 8 bases; unmatched bases: 5. CDR1 is DFQATT, CDR2 SNEGSKA, per germline (reference sequence). The CDR3 is 15 residues long. In DNA, the CDR3 is TGCAGTGCTAGAGAGGGACAGGGGGCGAAGGATGAGCAGTTCTTC. It yields the protein CSAREGQGAKDEQFF.

The chain uses TRBV19 and TRBJ2-7; D perhaps matches TRBD1 (5 bases). CDR1 is LNHDA and CDR2 is SQIVND in the germline V gene (reference sequence). This CDR3 is built from 14 residues. V was shortened by 6 bases and J by 2 bases, with 14 bases between the two germline ends. The CDR3 sequence is CASRIRDAPYEQYF. For the CDR3, the DNA is TGTGCCAGTAGGATCAGGGATGCCCCCTACGAGCAGTACTTC.

The chain links TRBV28 to TRBJ2-7, with D hard to call. This CDR3 is 12 amino acids long. The germline gives CDR1 MDHEN, CDR2 SYDVKM. V was cut by 6 bases and J by 4 bases, with 10 bases left in between. The CDR3 is CASSSQEYEQYF. CDR3 DNA: TGTGCCAGCAGCTCGCAGGAATACGAGCAGTACTTC. The full variable domain, its missing parts supplied by reference TRBV28 and TRBJ2-7, is DVKVTQSSRYLVKRTGEKVFLECVQDMDHENMFWYRQDPGLGLRLIYFSYDVKMKEKGDIPEGYSVSREKKERFSLILESASTNQTSMYLCASSSQEYEQYFGPGTRLTVT.

The V call is TRBV30, the J call TRBJ1-4; D unclear. The CDR3 is 14 amino acids. CDR1 and CDR2 from the germline V gene are GTSNPN and SVGIG (reference sequence). V lost 1 base to trimming and J lost 6 bases, with 12 bases between them. DNA for the CDR3: TGTGCCTGGAGTGAAATGGGCACCTATGAAAAACTGTTTTTT. Amino acid sequence: CAWSEMGTYEKLFF. Drawing the rest from reference TRBV30 and TRBJ1-4, the complete variable domain is SQTIHQWPATLVQPVGSPLSLECTVEGTSNPNLYWYRQAAGRGLQLLFYSVGIGQISSEVPQNLSASRPQDRQFILSSKKLLLSDSGFYLCAWSEMGTYEKLFFGSGTQLSVL.